This T cell receptor beta chain appears in the sequencing data of a study of T cell repertoires in cytomegalovirus infection. For the study at large: Use of recently identified HLA-C-restricted and well-studied HLA-B-restricted CMV epitopes was part of the study.

One entry per CDR3 protein, called by TCRdb with MiXCR from the reads. Here the sample spans around 750,000 distinct CDR3 sequences, approximately 29% being singletons. Ten or more counts support this clonotype. Its antigen is undetermined. The study's findings and limits: It was HLA-C-restricted CMV-specific TCR beta clonotypes that dominated the response ex vivo.

Trimming shortened V by 5 bases and J by 5 bases, and 15 bases separated the two germline ends. From germline, CDR1 is MNHEY and CDR2 SMNVEV (reference sequence). The CDR3 has 14 residues. The chain couples TRBV27 to TRBJ2-5, with D possibly called TRBD1 or TRBD2 (6 bases each). The receptor was derived from a human donor in good health (CMV status not recorded). Some clones in this sample may be carry-over from other donors' samples. The source material was cultured CD8+ T cells from PBMCs, sampled from culture after CMV antigen stimulation. The CDR3 loop reads CASSPQGGLETQYF. DNA of the CDR3: TGTGCCAGCAGTCCCCAAGGGGGGCTCGAGACCCAGTACTTC.